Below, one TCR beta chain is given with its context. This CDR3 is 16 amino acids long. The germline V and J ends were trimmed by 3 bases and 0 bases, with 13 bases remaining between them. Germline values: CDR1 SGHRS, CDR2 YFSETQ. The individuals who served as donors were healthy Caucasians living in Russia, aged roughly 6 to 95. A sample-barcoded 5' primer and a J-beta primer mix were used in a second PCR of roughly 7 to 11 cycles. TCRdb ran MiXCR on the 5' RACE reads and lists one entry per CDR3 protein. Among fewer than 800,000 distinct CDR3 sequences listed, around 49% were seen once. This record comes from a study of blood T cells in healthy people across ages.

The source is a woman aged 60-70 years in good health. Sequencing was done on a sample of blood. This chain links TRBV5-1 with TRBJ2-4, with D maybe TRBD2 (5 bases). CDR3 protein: CASSSFEGLAKNIQYF. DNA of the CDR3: TGCGCCAGCAGCTCGTTCGAGGGATTAGCCAAAAACATTCAGTACTTC.